This record covers a single TCR beta chain. Its antigen is unknown. An end of the junction differs from the germline gene, which may be a read error. In total, fewer than 750 healthy bone marrow donors made up the cohort. Cohort members were all nominally healthy when sampled, although unrecorded immune exposures were likely present. The donor tested CMV seronegative, placing the donor among the roughly 350 seronegative members of the cohort. Every donor gave a peripheral blood sample, and the peripheral blood mononuclear cells from that sample were used for TCR beta sequencing. The Qiagen DNeasy Blood Extraction Kit was used to extract genomic DNA from the blood cell samples. The germline V gene provides CDR1 SGHTA and CDR2 FQGTGA. The CDR3 has 15 amino acids, counting the end cysteine and phenylalanine. The sequence is cut down to CDR3 DNA, 45 bases in frame from base 1. The data are from a study of cytomegalovirus exposure and HLA in healthy donors (dated by TCRdb to about 2017). Broadly, across the study: An earlier analysis of 587 of the donors reported approximately 300 Gb of sequence data and roughly 120 million unique TCR beta sequences obtained from around 190 million T cells. An early release covering more than 500 HLA-typed donors comprised approximately 300 gigabases of sequencing data and approximately 80 million unique TCR sequences. Among the roughly 400 genotyped donors, 81% belonged to the genetic ancestry cluster associated with self-reported Caucasian donors. The aim of the study was to test whether cataloging public T cell receptors could identify signatures of past pathogen exposure. The study used immunosequencing to profile the T cell repertoires of some 600 subjects and linked those repertoires to cytomegalovirus serostatus. In addition to the first cohort of approximately 650 subjects, a separate validation cohort of 130 or so different subjects was used. To predict cytomegalovirus infection status, the study combined high-throughput TCR immunosequencing, statistical association of individual TCRs with disease status, and machine learning. A later analysis re-analyzed previously published TCR beta repertoires from 550 to 700 donors and added high-resolution HLA genotyping to study TCR occurrence patterns. In the later analysis, no new phenotypic data were used to find candidate immune exposures; instead, reliance was placed on TCR beta sequences and their occurrence across donors. In an earlier analysis of over 550 of the donors, high-throughput TCR beta sequencing was used to judge whether each TCR beta V gene segment behaved as functional or pseudogenic. Donor age, sex, ethnicity and CMV serostatus were compiled alongside the repertoire data. A later genetic analysis used genome-wide SNP genotypes for about 60% of the roughly 700 donors, treating that subset as a discovery cohort. All discovery cohort repertoires had been generated on a single sequencing platform. Class I and class II HLA loci were covered by the typing at four-digit resolution. Typing coverage varied by locus: 629-630 donors for A, B, C, DRB1 and DQB1; about 520 for DQA1; more than 600 for DPA1; approximately 490 for DPB1. Because of strong linkage in the cohort, roughly five DR-DQ haplotypes were treated as single units for association and clustering. Across 300 to 500 genotyped donors of the cohort, an average of about 220,000 unique TCR beta nucleotide sequences per donor were sequenced, and around 19% of those sequences were non-productive. What the study reported, not specific to this receptor: Because counts were too low, approximately 15 rarely observed V segments, including chromosome 9 orphons, were excluded from the earlier analysis of 587 of the donors. A further reported finding was that TCR beta sequences accurately predicted the HLA-A and HLA-B alleles for most subjects in the first cohort. The study listed 164 TCR beta chains as associated with cytomegalovirus. In a later analysis, the rate of TCR association differed among HLA loci, with DRB1 alleles having the most associated TCRs and HLA-C alleles having the fewest. The sequencing pipeline was judged likely to have produced a cluster of highly shared sequence variants as a technical artifact. A later analysis reported that several top co-occurrence clusters appeared linked to parvovirus B19, influenza, CMV and Epstein-Barr virus. A later analysis found that most CMV-associated TCR beta chains appeared HLA-restricted, with HLA associations seemingly driven largely by CMV exposure. According to a later genetic analysis, donors in an Asian-associated ancestry cluster had fewer N-insertions in productive TCRs than the approximately 670-donor mean. Sequencing depth was assumed to be roughly uniform across donors in the presence/absence analyses, though that assumption may not hold. Some IMGT-functional V segments, including TRBV6-2 and TRBV6-3, could not be told apart with the 87-base-pair reads, so those segments were excluded. In a later genetic analysis, a missense DCLRE1C variant was associated with V-gene and J-gene trimming of TCR beta chains, and the association was replicated in an independent cohort. Assigning TCR associations to individual alleles was difficult when HLA alleles, especially DR and DQ, strongly co-occurred. Linkage disequilibrium might explain the correlated functional status among segregating V segments, but an unknown experimental factor could not be excluded. In both the original and validation cohorts, the classifier was reported to diagnose cytomegalovirus status with high specificity and sensitivity. The authors suggested that the approach could potentially be generalized to other disease states and immunological phenotypes. Because HLA typing was missing for some donors at each locus, association tests included only the typed subset. This cohort had only TCR beta chains sequenced, and the lack of alpha or paired-chain data limited which features could be detected. In an earlier analysis of approximately 590 of the donors, most TCR beta V segments were observed in productive rearrangements about 87% or about 30% of the time, broadly matching IMGT annotations. Specific HLA alleles were associated with about 17,000 TCR beta sequences at a false discovery rate of 0.05 in a later analysis. In a later analysis, HLA-associated TCR beta chains were found to be more clonally expanded and to have lower generation probabilities than equally common non-associated chains. Immune exposure information for the cohort was limited to CMV serostatus. Most TCR sequences were observed very rarely across donors, whereas some public TCRs were present in many individuals. In vitro tests confirmed that three of the cytomegalovirus-associated TCR beta chains recognize cytomegalovirus antigens.

Libraries were built with the immunoSEQ multiplex PCR assay. For the multiplex PCR, a mixture combining 60 forward primers for TCR Vbeta segments and 13 reverse primers for TCR Jbeta segments was used. Amplification of the CDR3 region of rearranged TCR beta genes was performed with a multiplex PCR assay on genomic DNA. The Illumina HiSeq System was used to sequence the amplified TCR beta libraries as 87-base-pair reads. Per the authors' processing: Across the roughly 670 repertoires, a later analysis counted approximately 83 million unique TCR beta chains, roughly 11 million of which were shared by at least two donors. A nearest-neighbor algorithm error-corrected the raw reads and collapsed the reads into unique sequences, merging closely related sequences to remove PCR and sequencing errors. Alignment of CDR3 sequences to IMGT reference sequences was used to assign V, D and J gene segments. For a sequence to be retained, at least a six-nucleotide match to both a V gene segment and a J gene segment was required. A rearrangement was called productive if the CDR3 had no stop codons and remained in frame with V and J, and every other rearrangement was called non-productive. Following IMGT convention, CDR3 was defined as the stretch from the second conserved V-encoded cysteine up to the conserved J-encoded phenylalanine. The earlier analysis of around 640 of the donors excluded sequences that lacked an unambiguous match to a single V gene segment. An earlier analysis of several hundred of the donors called V segments functional above 56.7% productive rearrangements and segregating when the between-donor standard deviation exceeded 5%. A statistical classification framework was developed to diagnose cytomegalovirus status using the catalog of TCR beta chain sequences. In a later analysis, V and J genes were assigned by comparing TCR nucleotide sequences against IMGT/GENE-DB human TR gene sequences. In a later analysis, CDR3 sequences and most-parsimonious VDJ recombination scenarios were assigned using the TCRdist pipeline. In a later analysis, each TCR beta chain was defined by its CDR3 amino acid sequence together with its V-gene family, and reads lacking a unique V-gene family were excluded. To address suspected cross-contamination and a sequencing artifact, a later analysis removed a few hundred highly shared, low-generation-probability nucleotide sequences. In a later analysis, a clonal expansion index for each public chain was calculated from normalized within-repertoire ranks of inferred template counts. Generation probabilities in a later analysis came from a VDJ recombination model fitted to out-of-frame rearrangements, and those results were checked against IGoR. Hypergeometric tests were used in a later analysis to score TCR-TCR, TCR-HLA and TCR-CMV co-occurrence, with a repertoire-size bias correction applied to the TCR pairs. In a later analysis, false discovery rates were estimated by permuting HLA or CMV assignments 20 times. A later analysis grouped co-occurring TCRs with DBSCAN, adding TCRdist sequence similarity when clustering within HLA-allele-positive subsets. For co-occurrence clustering, repertoires with fewer than 30,000 or more than 120,000 public chains were excluded, along with a handful of repertoires with anomalous nucleotide sharing. The clones in this table, taken by TCRdb from immuneACCESS, are in-frame only. Not every clone is retained; where verified, under half of the shortfall comes from an unresolved V gene, and the cause of the rest is unknown. V, J and clone size reflect that table, while D and trimming were determined from the DNA. Recorded for this sample are some 190,000 clones; 77% of them occurred a single time. Over 1.1% of the sample is taken by the ten largest.

The chain couples TRBV7-3 to TRBJ2-5; TRBD2 lines up with 10 middle nucleotides. The receptor's source is a man aged 18 to 30 in good health and CMV-seronegative. The sequenced material came from PBMCs. The DNA is as follows: TGTGCCAGCAGCTACGGGACTAGCGACCATGAGACCCAGTACTTC. The encoded protein is CASSYGTSDHETQYF.